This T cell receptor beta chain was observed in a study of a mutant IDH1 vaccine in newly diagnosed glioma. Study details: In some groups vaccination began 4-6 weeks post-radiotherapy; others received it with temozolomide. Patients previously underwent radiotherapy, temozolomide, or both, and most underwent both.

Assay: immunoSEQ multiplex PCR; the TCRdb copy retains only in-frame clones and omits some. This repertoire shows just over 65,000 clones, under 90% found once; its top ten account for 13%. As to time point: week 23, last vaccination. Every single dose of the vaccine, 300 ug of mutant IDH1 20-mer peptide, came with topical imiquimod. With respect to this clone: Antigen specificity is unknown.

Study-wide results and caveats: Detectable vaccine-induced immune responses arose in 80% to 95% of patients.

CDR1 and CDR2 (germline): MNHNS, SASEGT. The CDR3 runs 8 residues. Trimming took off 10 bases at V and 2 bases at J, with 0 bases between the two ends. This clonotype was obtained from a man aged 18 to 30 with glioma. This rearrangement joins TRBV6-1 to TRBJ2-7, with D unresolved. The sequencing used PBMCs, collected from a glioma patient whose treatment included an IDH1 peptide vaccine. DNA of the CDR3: TGTGCCACCTACGAGCAGTACTTC. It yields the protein CATYEQYF.